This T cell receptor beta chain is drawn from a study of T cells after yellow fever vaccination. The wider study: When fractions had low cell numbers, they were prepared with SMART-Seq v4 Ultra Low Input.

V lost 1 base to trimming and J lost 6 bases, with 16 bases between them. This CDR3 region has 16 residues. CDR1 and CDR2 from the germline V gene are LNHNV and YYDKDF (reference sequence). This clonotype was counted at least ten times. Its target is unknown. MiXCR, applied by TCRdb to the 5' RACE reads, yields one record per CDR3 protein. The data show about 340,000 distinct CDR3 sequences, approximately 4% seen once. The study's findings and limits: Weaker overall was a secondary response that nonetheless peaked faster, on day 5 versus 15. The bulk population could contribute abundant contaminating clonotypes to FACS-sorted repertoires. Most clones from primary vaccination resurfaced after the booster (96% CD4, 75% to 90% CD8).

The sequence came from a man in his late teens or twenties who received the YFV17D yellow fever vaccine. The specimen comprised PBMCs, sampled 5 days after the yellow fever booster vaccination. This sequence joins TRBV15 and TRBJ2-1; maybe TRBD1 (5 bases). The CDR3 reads CATSRVQGGLSNEQFF. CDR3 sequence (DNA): TGTGCCACCAGCAGAGTGCAGGGCGGTTTGAGCAATGAGCAGTTCTTC.